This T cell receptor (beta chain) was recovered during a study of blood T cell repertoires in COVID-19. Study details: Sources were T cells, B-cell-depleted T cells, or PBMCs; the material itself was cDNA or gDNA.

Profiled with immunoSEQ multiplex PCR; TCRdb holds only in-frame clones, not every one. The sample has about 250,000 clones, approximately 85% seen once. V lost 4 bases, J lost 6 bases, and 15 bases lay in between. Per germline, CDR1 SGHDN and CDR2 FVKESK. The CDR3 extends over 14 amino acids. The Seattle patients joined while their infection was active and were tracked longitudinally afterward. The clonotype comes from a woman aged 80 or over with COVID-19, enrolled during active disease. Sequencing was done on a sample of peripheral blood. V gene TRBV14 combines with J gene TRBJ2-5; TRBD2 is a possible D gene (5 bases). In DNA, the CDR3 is TGTGCCAGCAGCCCAAGCGAGTCGGGGAAGACCCAGTACTTC. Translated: CASSPSESGKTQYF.